The rows below give T cell receptor beta chains drawn from one sample of a study of control samples from healthy donors and cancer patients. Only in-frame clones appear in the TCRdb table, and some are missing; sequencing was by immunoSEQ multiplex PCR. The top ten hold around 6.4% of the sample, which has 350,000 to 450,000 clones, around nine tenths seen once. The specimen sequenced was PBMCs. The receptors here all came from a man aged 40-49 years with head and neck cancer. CDR3s leave out the opening cysteine and the closing phenylalanine or tryptophan.

v_gene,j_gene,CDR3aa
TRBV28,TRBJ2-5,ASSLAGIETQY
TRBV27,TRBJ2-5,ASRESSGRLSETQY
TRBV12-5,TRBJ2-1,ASGDLSGTGASEQF
TRBV19,TRBJ1-2,ASSIKGGGAGYGYT
TRBV19,TRBJ2-7,ASSIGQGAREQY
TRBV11-2,TRBJ2-3,ASSLNTQY
TRBV9,TRBJ2-7,ASSAPGGEQY
TRBV3-1/TRBV3-2,TRBJ1-4,ASSQDLRITEREKLF
TRBV5-6,TRBJ1-1,ASSFSLTEAF
TRBV15,TRBJ2-3,ATSRDRLAGADTQY
TRBV9,TRBJ2-7,ASSGSGTGEYEQY
TRBV10-2,TRBJ2-5,ASSEFLEETQY
TRBV6-5,TRBJ2-5,ATTRGGPQETQY
TRBV19,TRBJ2-5,ASSELRAETQY
TRBV9,TRBJ2-7,ASSVLGGASGDAGQQY
TRBV6-6,TRBJ1-4,ASSRTGYNEKLF
TRBV15,TRBJ1-2,ATSRDADRGWNGYT